This TCR beta chain was captured in a study of technical replicates of blood from a few donors. Sequenced by immunoSEQ multiplex PCR; TCRdb stores in-frame clones only, minus some. The sample holds around 72,000 clones; around nine tenths are singletons and the top ten take roughly 0.39%. Sequenced input: T cells isolated from PBMCs. The origin of this receptor is a human donor in good health.

CDR3 nucleotide sequence: TGCGCCAGCAGCCAAGATTCAAGCTACTACGAGCAGTACTTC. Its protein is CASSQDSSYYEQYF. The chain is built from TRBV4-3 and TRBJ2-7; D is unresolved. CDR1 and CDR2 from the germline V gene are LGHNA and YSLEER. The CDR3 is 14 amino acids. V lost 0 bases, J lost 3 bases, and 9 bases lay in between.